This T cell receptor beta chain emerged from a study of patients and donors after allogeneic stem cell transplantation. The CDR3 loop spans 15 amino acids. From germline, CDR1 is SGHRS and CDR2 YFSETQ. Trimming shortened V by 4 bases and J by 5 bases, and 17 bases separated the two germline ends. The sample holds a few counts of this clonotype. TCRdb recomputed calls from the RT-PCR reads with MiXCR, one row per CDR3 protein. The data show 8,000 to 10,000 distinct CDR3 sequences, 5.9% seen once. The J gene is TRBJ2-3, the V gene TRBV5-1, with a tentative D call TRBD1 (5 bases). The sequenced sample was blood, either unsorted or a sorted T cell fraction (not recorded which). The receptor was derived from a human donor who was either an allogeneic HSCT recipient or a stem cell or donor lymphocyte infusion donor (not recorded which). It is not recorded whose cells these are; they may come from a transplant donor. The CDR3 bases are TGCGCCAGCAGCCTACCGGGCCTGGGGCTAGATACGCAGTATTTT. Its translation is CASSLPGLGLDTQYF.